Listed below are T cell receptor beta chains from one sample, sequenced in a study of T cells after yellow fever vaccination. TCRdb recomputed calls from the 5' RACE reads with MiXCR, one row per CDR3 protein. This table holds 50,000 to 75,000 distinct CDR3 sequences, about 5.2% found once. The sample here was PBMCs, either bulk or a sorted T-cell subset (CD4+, CD8+, memory, or dextramer-sorted; not recorded which), taken on the day of the yellow fever booster vaccination. The receptor set was obtained from a man younger than 35 who received the YFV17D yellow fever vaccine. The CDR3 runs from the conserved cysteine through the conserved F or W. Fields, in order: D gene, J gene, clone size, V gene, CDR3 DNA, CDR3 protein. A D gene is named only where the DNA matches it firmly. Only part of the rows carry a size: once, few, many, or a class if the clone is expanded.

D: NA
J: TRBJ2-3
size: few
V: TRBV11-1
DNA: TGTGCCAGCAGGGGGTTAGCGGATACGCAGTATTTT
CDR3: CASRGLADTQYF

D: NA
J: TRBJ2-7
size: few
V: TRBV11-2
DNA: TGTGCCAGCAGCGGGACGGGCTTCTCCTACGAGCAGTACTTC
CDR3: CASSGTGFSYEQYF

D: NA
J: TRBJ1-1
size: NA
V: TRBV12-3/TRBV12-4
DNA: TGTGCCAGCACTTCTACAGGGTTGAACACTGAAGCTTTCTTT
CDR3: CASTSTGLNTEAFF

D: TRBD1
J: TRBJ2-4
size: many
V: TRBV7-6
DNA: TGTGCCAGCAGCTTAGGGACAGGGTTATCCCTAGCCAAAAACATTCAGTACTTC
CDR3: CASSLGTGLSLAKNIQYF

D: NA
J: TRBJ2-5
size: NA
V: TRBV9
DNA: TGTGCCAGCAGCGTAGGAAAGGGGGGGCAAGAGACCCAGTACTTC
CDR3: CASSVGKGGQETQYF

D: NA
J: TRBJ2-5
size: few
V: TRBV4-1
DNA: TGCGCCAGCAGCCAAGAGGTGTCTATACCCTTAGGGACCCAGTACTTC
CDR3: CASSQEVSIPLGTQYF

D: NA
J: TRBJ1-1
size: few
V: TRBV7-7
DNA: TGTGCCAGCAGTTCATTCCCGGGGACTGAAGCTTTCTTT
CDR3: CASSSFPGTEAFF

D: NA
J: TRBJ1-2
size: many
V: TRBV4-2
DNA: TGTGCCACCTCGGGGCAGGGAATAGTTGGTGGCTACACCTTC
CDR3: CATSGQGIVGGYTF

D: NA
J: TRBJ1-5
size: few
V: TRBV14
DNA: TGTGCCAGCAGCCGACCTCCAGGGGATCGGCATCAGCCCCAGCATTTT
CDR3: CASSRPPGDRHQPQHF

D: NA
J: TRBJ1-6
size: NA
V: TRBV7-6
DNA: TGTGCCAGCAGCTTCAGAGGGGGTTCCTATAATTCACCCCTCCACTTT
CDR3: CASSFRGGSYNSPLHF

D: TRBD1
J: TRBJ1-4
size: many
V: TRBV29-1
DNA: TGCAGCGTTGAGGACAGGGGGACTAATGAAAAACTGTTTTTT
CDR3: CSVEDRGTNEKLFF

D: NA
J: TRBJ2-3
size: NA
V: TRBV4-1
DNA: TGCGCCAGCAGCCAAGAGGTTTCTACAGGGACCACGCAGTATTTT
CDR3: CASSQEVSTGTTQYF

D: NA
J: TRBJ1-1
size: few
V: TRBV28
DNA: TGTGCCAGCAGCCTTCCCTCAGGATCTAGCAGCACTGAAGCTTTCTTT
CDR3: CASSLPSGSSSTEAFF

D: NA
J: TRBJ2-1
size: many
V: TRBV10-1
DNA: TGCGCCAGCAGTGAAACCTCGTATGAGCAGTTCTTC
CDR3: CASSETSYEQFF

D: NA
J: TRBJ1-5
size: many
V: TRBV15
DNA: TGTGCCACCAGCAGAGATTCCGGGGCGGGCAATCAGCCCCAGCATTTT
CDR3: CATSRDSGAGNQPQHF

D: NA
J: TRBJ2-3
size: few
V: TRBV14
DNA: TGTGCCAGCAGCCAAGCCTTGAGAAGTACGCAGTATTTT
CDR3: CASSQALRSTQYF

D: TRBD2
J: TRBJ2-3
size: NA
V: TRBV24-1
DNA: TGTGCCACCAGTGACGGGACTAGCGCGGCTAGCACAGATACGCAGTATTTT
CDR3: CATSDGTSAASTDTQYF

D: NA
J: TRBJ1-1
size: many
V: TRBV7-3
DNA: TGTGCCAGCAGCCCTCGGGGTGACACTGAAGCTTTCTTT
CDR3: CASSPRGDTEAFF

D: NA
J: TRBJ1-5
size: NA
V: TRBV27
DNA: TGTGCCAGCAGTTTTGCACAGAGCAATCAGCCCCAGCATTTT
CDR3: CASSFAQSNQPQHF

D: NA
J: TRBJ2-5
size: many
V: TRBV12-3/TRBV12-4
DNA: TGTGCCAGCCCAGGAGGGCGGGGCCACCAAGAGACCCAGTACTTC
CDR3: CASPGGRGHQETQYF

D: NA
J: TRBJ1-2
size: many
V: TRBV12-3/TRBV12-4
DNA: TGTGCCAGCAGTTTAGACGGCTATTCCTATGGCTACACCTTC
CDR3: CASSLDGYSYGYTF

D: NA
J: TRBJ2-1
size: many
V: TRBV4-3
DNA: TGCGCCAGCAGCCCCCGTTCGGGGCCCCCGAGCTCCTACAATGAGCAGTTCTTC
CDR3: CASSPRSGPPSSYNEQFF

D: NA
J: TRBJ1-1
size: many
V: TRBV18
DNA: TGTGCCAGCTCCGGAACAGGGACTGAAGCTTTCTTT
CDR3: CASSGTGTEAFF

D: NA
J: TRBJ1-4
size: few
V: TRBV5-1
DNA: TGCGCCAGCACCCTGGGCGGGGCGGGTGAAAAACTGTTTTTT
CDR3: CASTLGGAGEKLFF

D: NA
J: TRBJ2-5
size: NA
V: TRBV11-2
DNA: TGTGCCAGCAGCTCACGAACCTCCGGGACGACGTACCAAGAGACCCAGTACTTC
CDR3: CASSSRTSGTTYQETQYF

D: TRBD1
J: TRBJ2-3
size: many
V: TRBV18
DNA: TGTGCCAGCTCCCTAGACAGGGAAGCCCCCACAGATACGCAGTATTTT
CDR3: CASSLDREAPTDTQYF

D: NA
J: TRBJ2-5
size: many
V: TRBV7-9
DNA: TGTGCCAGCAGGGTAACAGACGACTTCGGGGAGACCCAGTACTTC
CDR3: CASRVTDDFGETQYF

D: NA
J: TRBJ2-5
size: few
V: TRBV6-6
DNA: TGTGCCAGCGAGACTCCCATCCAAGAGACCCAGTACTTC
CDR3: CASETPIQETQYF

D: TRBD1
J: TRBJ1-5
size: few
V: TRBV27
DNA: TGTGCCAGCAGTCCGATGGACAGGCCGGGTCAGCCCCAGCATTTT
CDR3: CASSPMDRPGQPQHF

D: TRBD1
J: TRBJ2-7
size: many
V: TRBV20-1
DNA: TGCAGTGCTACCGGGACAGGGGGTGGTTACGAGCAGTACTTC
CDR3: CSATGTGGGYEQYF

D: NA
J: TRBJ1-2
size: many
V: TRBV7-9
DNA: TGTGCCAGCAGCTTAGTTCCAGGGGAAGGCTACACCTTC
CDR3: CASSLVPGEGYTF

D: NA
J: TRBJ1-5
size: NA
V: TRBV20-1
DNA: TGCAGTGCTAGGCGTGGGAGTAGCAATCAGCCCCAGCATTTT
CDR3: CSARRGSSNQPQHF

D: NA
J: TRBJ2-1
size: NA
V: TRBV11-2
DNA: TGTGCCAGCAGCTTGGCGGGCACTCTTATCAATGAGCAGTTCTTC
CDR3: CASSLAGTLINEQFF

D: NA
J: TRBJ2-1
size: few
V: TRBV27
DNA: TGTGCCAGCAGTTGGGTCATTAACAATGAGCAGTTCTTC
CDR3: CASSWVINNEQFF

D: NA
J: TRBJ2-7
size: NA
V: TRBV30
DNA: TGTGCCTGGGGATTACAGGGCTACGAGCAGTACTTC
CDR3: CAWGLQGYEQYF

D: TRBD2
J: TRBJ2-1
size: NA
V: TRBV18
DNA: TGTGCCAGCTCACCGGAACGGGGGGGCCGGTTAGGTGAGCAGTTCTTC
CDR3: CASSPERGGRLGEQFF

D: TRBD1
J: TRBJ2-7
size: many
V: TRBV10-1
DNA: TGCGCCAGCAGTGGGACAGGGACCTTCTCCGAGCAGTACTTC
CDR3: CASSGTGTFSEQYF

D: NA
J: TRBJ2-5
size: many
V: TRBV12-3/TRBV12-4
DNA: TGTGCCAGCAGTTCATTGTTTGGGTCTCAGACAGAGACCCAGTACTTC
CDR3: CASSSLFGSQTETQYF

D: TRBD2
J: TRBJ2-5
size: NA
V: TRBV14
DNA: TGTGCCAGCAGCCTGGTGACTAGCCCTTCAGAGACCCAGTACTTC
CDR3: CASSLVTSPSETQYF

D: NA
J: TRBJ2-3
size: NA
V: TRBV28
DNA: TGTGCCAGCAGTTATGGTACGCAGTATTTT
CDR3: CASSYGTQYF

D: NA
J: TRBJ1-2
size: many
V: TRBV10-3
DNA: TGTGCCATCAGTGCCGGCAGTTCTAACTATGGCTACACCTTC
CDR3: CAISAGSSNYGYTF

D: NA
J: TRBJ2-1
size: few
V: TRBV6-2/TRBV6-3
DNA: TGTGCCAGCAGTTATCGGTTAGAGGCTGTTGTCCCGCAGTTCTTC
CDR3: CASSYRLEAVVPQFF

D: NA
J: TRBJ2-2
size: NA
V: TRBV20-1
DNA: TGCAGTGCTAGAGATACAGGCACTCCGAACACCGGGGAGCTGTTTTTT
CDR3: CSARDTGTPNTGELFF

D: TRBD1
J: TRBJ1-2
size: NA
V: TRBV4-2
DNA: TGTGCCAGCAGCCAAGATCTAACAGGGGTGGTCTATGGCTACACCTTC
CDR3: CASSQDLTGVVYGYTF

D: TRBD2
J: TRBJ2-3
size: few
V: TRBV7-8
DNA: TGTGCCAGCAGCTTAGCCCGCTTAAGGACTAGCGTCACAGATACGCAGTATTTT
CDR3: CASSLARLRTSVTDTQYF

D: NA
J: TRBJ1-1
size: few
V: TRBV6-5
DNA: TGTGCCAGCAGTCGGGACATCTTCATGAACACTGAAGCTTTCTTT
CDR3: CASSRDIFMNTEAFF

D: NA
J: TRBJ2-3
size: many
V: TRBV7-3
DNA: TGTGCCAGCAGCTTAGGAGGAACGGGGGGCACAGATACGCAGTATTTT
CDR3: CASSLGGTGGTDTQYF

D: NA
J: TRBJ1-1
size: many
V: TRBV29-1
DNA: TGCAGCGTCCCCTTTGGGCAGGGGAACACTGAAGCTTTCTTT
CDR3: CSVPFGQGNTEAFF

D: NA
J: TRBJ1-1
size: many
V: TRBV11-2
DNA: TGTGCCAGCAGCTTGGCTACCGTAGGGGGGGCGGCTGAAGCTTTCTTT
CDR3: CASSLATVGGAAEAFF

D: NA
J: TRBJ1-1
size: NA
V: TRBV5-1
DNA: TGCGCCAGCAGCGACGGATGGAACACTGAAGCTTTCTTT
CDR3: CASSDGWNTEAFF

D: TRBD2
J: TRBJ2-2
size: many
V: TRBV6-6
DNA: TGTGCCAGCAGTCCACTGACGGGACTAGCGGGGCTACAGAACACCGGGGAGCTGTTTTTT
CDR3: CASSPLTGLAGLQNTGELFF

D: TRBD2
J: TRBJ2-3
size: NA
V: TRBV6-2/TRBV6-3
DNA: TGTGCCAGCAGCTGGACTAGGAACACAGATACGCAGTATTTT
CDR3: CASSWTRNTDTQYF

D: NA
J: TRBJ1-6
size: few
V: TRBV5-1
DNA: TGCGCCAGCAGTCACCCCGATTCACCCCTCCACTTT
CDR3: CASSHPDSPLHF

D: NA
J: TRBJ2-7
size: NA
V: TRBV25-1
DNA: TGTGCCAGCAGGGAACGATCGGACGAGCAGTACTTC
CDR3: CASRERSDEQYF

D: NA
J: TRBJ1-1
size: NA
V: TRBV18
DNA: TGTGCCAGCTCTTTTGACGGAAACACTGAAGCTTTCTTT
CDR3: CASSFDGNTEAFF

D: TRBD2
J: TRBJ2-2
size: many
V: TRBV13
DNA: TGTGCCAGCAGCTTAGAACTAGCGGGCACCGGGGAGCTGTTTTTT
CDR3: CASSLELAGTGELFF

D: TRBD1
J: TRBJ2-7
size: many
V: TRBV4-3
DNA: TGCGCCAGCAGCCAAGCCGGGACAGGGAGCCTCTACGAGCAGTACTTC
CDR3: CASSQAGTGSLYEQYF